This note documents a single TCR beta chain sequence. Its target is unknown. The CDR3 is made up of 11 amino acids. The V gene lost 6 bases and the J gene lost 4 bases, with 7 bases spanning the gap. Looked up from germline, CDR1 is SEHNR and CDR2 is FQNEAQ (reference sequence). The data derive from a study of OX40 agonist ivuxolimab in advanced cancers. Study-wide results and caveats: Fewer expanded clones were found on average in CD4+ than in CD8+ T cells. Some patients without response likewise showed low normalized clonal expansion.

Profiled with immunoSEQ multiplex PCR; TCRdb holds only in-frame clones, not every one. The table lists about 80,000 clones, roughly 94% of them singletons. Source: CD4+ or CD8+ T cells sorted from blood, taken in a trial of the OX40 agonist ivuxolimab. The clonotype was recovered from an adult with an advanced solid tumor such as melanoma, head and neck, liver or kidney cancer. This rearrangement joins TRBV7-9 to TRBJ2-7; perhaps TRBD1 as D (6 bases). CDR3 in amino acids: CASRTGYEQYF. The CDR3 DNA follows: TGTGCCAGCAGAACAGGGTACGAGCAGTACTTC.